This T cell receptor (beta chain) was documented in a study of graft-versus-host responses after intestinal transplantation. About the research overall: In this cohort, recipients had multivisceral, liver-intestinal, or isolated intestinal transplants. Tacrolimus plus steroids were given to all recipients for about 3 years, preceded by anti-thymocyte globulin induction. Points from the study as a whole: Detected in recipient marrow were GvH clones, some of which were first observed in ileum or blood.

Trimming removed 6 bases from V and 3 bases from J, with 23 bases in between. The CDR3 extends over 17 amino acids. Germline values: CDR1 SNHLY, CDR2 FYNNEI. Measured with immunoSEQ multiplex PCR; TCRdb has only the in-frame clones, and not every one. Of over 15,000 clones listed, approximately 88% are singletons. In regard to this clone: Its cognate antigen is unknown.

The input for sequencing was PBMCs, taken about 110 days after intestinal transplant. The source of this sequence is a human patient who received an intestinal transplant, so some T cells may come from the graft donor. The chain has TRBV2 and TRBJ1-1, with TRBD1 as a possible D gene (6 bases). CDR3 protein: CASRARGGRIVDTEAFF. CDR3 sequence (DNA): TGTGCCAGCAGAGCCCGAGGGGGGCGAATCGTGGACACTGAAGCTTTCTTT.